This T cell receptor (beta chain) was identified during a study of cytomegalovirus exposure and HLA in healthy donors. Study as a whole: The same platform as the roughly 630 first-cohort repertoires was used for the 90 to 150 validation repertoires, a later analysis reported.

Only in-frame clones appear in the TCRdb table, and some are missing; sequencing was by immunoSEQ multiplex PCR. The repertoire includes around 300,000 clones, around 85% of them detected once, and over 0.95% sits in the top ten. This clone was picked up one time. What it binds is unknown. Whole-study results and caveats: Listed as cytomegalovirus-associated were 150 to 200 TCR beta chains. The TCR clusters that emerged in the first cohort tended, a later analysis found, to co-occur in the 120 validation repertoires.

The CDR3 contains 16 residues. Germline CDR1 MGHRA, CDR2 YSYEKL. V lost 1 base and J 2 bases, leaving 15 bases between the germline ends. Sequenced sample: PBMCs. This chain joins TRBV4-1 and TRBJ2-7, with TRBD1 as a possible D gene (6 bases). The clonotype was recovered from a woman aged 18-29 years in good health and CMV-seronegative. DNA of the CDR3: TGCGCCAGCAGCCAAGCTGCGACAGGTTTTACCTACGAGCAGTACTTC. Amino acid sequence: CASSQAATGFTYEQYF.